One T cell receptor beta chain is described in this entry. Its antigen is as yet unknown. Sequencing was performed with immunoSEQ multiplex PCR; in TCRdb, only in-frame clones are kept and a portion is missing. The sample lists a few million clones, roughly 92% occurring once. Germline V CDR1 and CDR2: MNHEY, SVGAGI. V gave up 2 bases and J gave up 7 bases, with 11 bases separating them. The CDR3 runs to 14 residues. These data originate in a study of shared clonotypes between healthy human individuals. Study outcomes and limitations: How much donors shared clonotypes was expected to be affected by sequencing depth. Despite large depth, rarefaction showed incomplete sorted-subset sequencing.

This sequence originates from a young man in good health. The rearrangement links TRBV6-5 to TRBJ2-2; TRBD2 is a possible D gene (7 bases). Sequencing was carried out using naive CD4+ T cells sorted from blood. Regarding subset: CD45RA+ positively selected. CDR3 in amino acids: CASSYERGGGELFF. Here the CDR3 DNA reads TGTGCCAGCAGTTACGAGAGGGGGGGCGGGGAGCTGTTTTTT.